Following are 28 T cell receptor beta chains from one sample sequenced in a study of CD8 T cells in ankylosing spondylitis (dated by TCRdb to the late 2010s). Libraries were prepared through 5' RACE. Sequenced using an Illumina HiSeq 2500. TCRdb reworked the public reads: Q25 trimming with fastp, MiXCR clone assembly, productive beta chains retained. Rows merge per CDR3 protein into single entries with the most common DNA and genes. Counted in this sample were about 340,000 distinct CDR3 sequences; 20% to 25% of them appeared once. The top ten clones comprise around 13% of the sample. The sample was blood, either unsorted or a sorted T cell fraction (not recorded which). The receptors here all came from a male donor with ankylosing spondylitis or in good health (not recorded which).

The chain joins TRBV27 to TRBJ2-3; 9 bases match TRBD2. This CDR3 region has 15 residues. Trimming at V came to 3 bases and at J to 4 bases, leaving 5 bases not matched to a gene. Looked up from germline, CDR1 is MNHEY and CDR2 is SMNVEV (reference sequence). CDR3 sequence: CASSLSLAGPDTQYF. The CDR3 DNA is TGTGCCAGCAGTTTGAGTCTAGCGGGGCCAGATACGCAGTATTTT.

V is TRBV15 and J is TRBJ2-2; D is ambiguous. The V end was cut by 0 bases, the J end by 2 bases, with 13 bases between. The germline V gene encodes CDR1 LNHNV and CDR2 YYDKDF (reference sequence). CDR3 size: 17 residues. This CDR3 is CATSRDPPLENTGELFF. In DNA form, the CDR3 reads TGTGCCACCAGCAGAGATCCGCCTCTAGAAAACACCGGGGAGCTGTTTTTT. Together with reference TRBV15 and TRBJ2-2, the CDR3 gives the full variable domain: DAMVIQNPRYQVTQFGKPVTLSCSQTLNHNVMYWYQQKSSQAPKLLFHYYDKDFNNEADTPDNFQSRRPNTSFCFLDIRSPGLGDTAMYLCATSRDPPLENTGELFFGEGSRLTVL.

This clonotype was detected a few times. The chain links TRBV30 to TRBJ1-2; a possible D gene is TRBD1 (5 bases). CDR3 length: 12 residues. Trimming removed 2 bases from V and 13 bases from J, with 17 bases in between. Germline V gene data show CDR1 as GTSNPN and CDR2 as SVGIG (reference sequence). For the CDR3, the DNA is TGTGCCTGGAGTTCGATTGGAGGGGCCCTCACCTTC. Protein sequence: CAWSSIGGALTF.

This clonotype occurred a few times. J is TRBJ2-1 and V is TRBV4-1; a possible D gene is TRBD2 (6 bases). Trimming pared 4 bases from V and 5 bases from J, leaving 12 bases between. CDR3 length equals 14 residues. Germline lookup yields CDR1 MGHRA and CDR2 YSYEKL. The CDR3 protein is CASSLAGLHNEQFF. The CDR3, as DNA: TGCGCCAGCAGCCTGGCGGGGCTACACAATGAGCAGTTCTTC.

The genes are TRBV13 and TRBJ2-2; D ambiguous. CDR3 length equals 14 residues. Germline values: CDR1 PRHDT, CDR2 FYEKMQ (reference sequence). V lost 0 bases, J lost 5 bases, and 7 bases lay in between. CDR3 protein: CASSLGASTGELFF. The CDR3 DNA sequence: TGTGCCAGCAGCTTAGGAGCTAGTACCGGGGAGCTGTTTTTT.

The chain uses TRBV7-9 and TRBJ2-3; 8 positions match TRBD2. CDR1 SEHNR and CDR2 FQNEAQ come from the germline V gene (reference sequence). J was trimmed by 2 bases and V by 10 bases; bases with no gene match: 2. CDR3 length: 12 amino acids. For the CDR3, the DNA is TGTGCCATCGGGGGGGACACAGATACGCAGTATTTT. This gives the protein CAIGGDTDTQYF.

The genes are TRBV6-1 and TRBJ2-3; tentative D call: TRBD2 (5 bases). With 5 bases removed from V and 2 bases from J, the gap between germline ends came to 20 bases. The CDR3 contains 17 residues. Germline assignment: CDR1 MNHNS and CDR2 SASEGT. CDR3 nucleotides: TGTGCCAGCAGTCCACCCCCGGGGAGCGGAATCACAGATACGCAGTATTTT. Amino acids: CASSPPPGSGITDTQYF.

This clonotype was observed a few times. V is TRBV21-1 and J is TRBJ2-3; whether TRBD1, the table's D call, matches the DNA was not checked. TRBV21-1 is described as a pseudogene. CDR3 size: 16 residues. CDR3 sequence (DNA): TGTGCCAGCAGCAAAGCCAGGGGACGGCGCACAGATACGCAGTATTTT. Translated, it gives CASSKARGRRTDTQYF.

The CDR3 region is CSVEDIGDEQYF. As DNA, the CDR3 is TGCAGCGTTGAAGATATCGGCGACGAGCAGTACTTC. The chain recombines TRBV29-1 with TRBJ2-7; D call uncertain. The germline V and J ends were trimmed by 0 bases and 5 bases, with 8 bases remaining between them. The CDR3 has 12 residues. Per germline, CDR1 SQVTM and CDR2 ANQGSEA.

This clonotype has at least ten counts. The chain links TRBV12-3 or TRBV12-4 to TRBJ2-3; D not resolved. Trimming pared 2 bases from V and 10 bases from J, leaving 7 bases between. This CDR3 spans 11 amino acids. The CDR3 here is CASSLLMSQYF. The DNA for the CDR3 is TGTGCCAGCAGTTTACTAATGTCGCAGTATTTT.

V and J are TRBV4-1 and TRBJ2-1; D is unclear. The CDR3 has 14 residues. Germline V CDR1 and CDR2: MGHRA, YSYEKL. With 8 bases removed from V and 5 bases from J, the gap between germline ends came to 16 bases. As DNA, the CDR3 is TGCGCCAGCCAGATCGACACAGTAAACAATGAGCAGTTCTTC. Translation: CASQIDTVNNEQFF.

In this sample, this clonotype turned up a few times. The CDR3 loop reads CSARVLDRGPLYNEQFF. CDR3 bases: TGCAGTGCTAGAGTCTTGGACCGCGGGCCGTTATACAATGAGCAGTTCTTC. V is TRBV20-1 and J is TRBJ2-1, with D perhaps TRBD2 (5 bases). Trimming took 1 base from V and 4 from J, leaving 20 bases between them. CDR3 size: 17 residues. Germline CDR1 reads DFQATT; CDR2 reads SNEGSKA (reference sequence).

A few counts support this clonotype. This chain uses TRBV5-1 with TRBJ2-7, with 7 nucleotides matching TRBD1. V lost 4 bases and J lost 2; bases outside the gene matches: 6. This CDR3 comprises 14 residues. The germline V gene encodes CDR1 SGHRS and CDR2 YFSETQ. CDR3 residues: CASSTNRGPYEQYF. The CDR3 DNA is TGCGCCAGCAGCACAAACAGGGGCCCCTACGAGCAGTACTTC.

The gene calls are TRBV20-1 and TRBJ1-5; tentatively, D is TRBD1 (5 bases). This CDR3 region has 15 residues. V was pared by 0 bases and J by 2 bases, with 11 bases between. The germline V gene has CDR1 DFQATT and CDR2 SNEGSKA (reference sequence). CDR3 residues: CSARDLGGGNQPQHF. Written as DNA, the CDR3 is TGCAGTGCTAGAGATCTCGGGGGTGGCAATCAGCCCCAGCATTTT.

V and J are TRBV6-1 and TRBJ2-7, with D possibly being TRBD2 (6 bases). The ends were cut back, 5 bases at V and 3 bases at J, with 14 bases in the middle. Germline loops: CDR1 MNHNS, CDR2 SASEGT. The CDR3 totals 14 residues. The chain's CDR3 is CASSTRDGYYEQYF. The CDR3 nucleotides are TGTGCCAGCAGTACGCGGGACGGATACTACGAGCAGTACTTC.

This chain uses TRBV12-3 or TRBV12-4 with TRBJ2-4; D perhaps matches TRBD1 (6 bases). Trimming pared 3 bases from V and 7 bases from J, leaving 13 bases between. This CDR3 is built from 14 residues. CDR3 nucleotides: TGTGCCAGCAGTTTTTTGGGGGCCTGGAACATTCAGTACTTC. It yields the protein CASSFLGAWNIQYF.

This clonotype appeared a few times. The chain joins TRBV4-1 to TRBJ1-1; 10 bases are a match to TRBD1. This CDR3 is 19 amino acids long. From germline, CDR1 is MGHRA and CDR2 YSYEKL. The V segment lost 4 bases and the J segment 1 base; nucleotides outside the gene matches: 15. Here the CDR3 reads CASSRGTGDSLYQNTEAFF. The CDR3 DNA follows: TGCGCCAGCAGCCGGGGGACAGGGGATTCACTCTACCAGAACACTGAAGCTTTCTTT.

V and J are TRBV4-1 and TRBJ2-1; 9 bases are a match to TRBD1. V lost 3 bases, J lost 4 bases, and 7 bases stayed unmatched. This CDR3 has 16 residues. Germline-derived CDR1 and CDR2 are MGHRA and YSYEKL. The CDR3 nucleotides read TGCGCCAGCAGCCAGGGTGCCGGGACAGGGTACAATGAGCAGTTCTTC. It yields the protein CASSQGAGTGYNEQFF.

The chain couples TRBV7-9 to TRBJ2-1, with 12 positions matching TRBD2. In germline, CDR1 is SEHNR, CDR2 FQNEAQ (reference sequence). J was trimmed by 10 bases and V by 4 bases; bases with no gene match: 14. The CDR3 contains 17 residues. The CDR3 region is CASSSPPGLAGLSEQFF. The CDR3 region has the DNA TGTGCCAGCAGCTCCCCCCCCGGACTAGCGGGGCTCAGCGAGCAGTTCTTC. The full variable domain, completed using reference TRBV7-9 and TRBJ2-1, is DTGVSQNPRHKITKRGQNVTFRCDPISEHNRLYWYRQTLGQGPEFLTYFQNEAQLEKSRLLSDRFSAERPKGSFSTLEIQRTEQGDSAMYLCASSSPPGLAGLSEQFFGPGTRLTVL.

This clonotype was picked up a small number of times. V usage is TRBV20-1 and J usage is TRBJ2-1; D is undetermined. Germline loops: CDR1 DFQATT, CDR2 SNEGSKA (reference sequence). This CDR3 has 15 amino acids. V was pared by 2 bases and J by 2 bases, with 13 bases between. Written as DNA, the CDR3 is TGCAGTGCTAGATTAGCCAAAGGCCCCTACAATGAGCAGTTCTTC. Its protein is CSARLAKGPYNEQFF.

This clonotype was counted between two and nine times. CDR3 region: CASSTTGWSTYEQYF. The CDR3 DNA reads as TGTGCCAGCAGCACGACAGGGTGGTCGACCTACGAGCAGTACTTC. The chain employs TRBV5-6 and TRBJ2-7; TRBD1 aligns across 7 bases. This CDR3 is built from 15 residues. Per germline, CDR1 SGHDT and CDR2 YYEEEE. J gave up 2 bases and V 4 bases, and 9 bases lay outside the gene matches.

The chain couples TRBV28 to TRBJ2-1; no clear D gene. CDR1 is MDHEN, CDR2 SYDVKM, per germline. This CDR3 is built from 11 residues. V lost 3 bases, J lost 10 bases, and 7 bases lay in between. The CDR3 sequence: CASSFLAEQFF. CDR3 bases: TGTGCCAGCAGTTTCTTGGCGGAGCAGTTCTTC.

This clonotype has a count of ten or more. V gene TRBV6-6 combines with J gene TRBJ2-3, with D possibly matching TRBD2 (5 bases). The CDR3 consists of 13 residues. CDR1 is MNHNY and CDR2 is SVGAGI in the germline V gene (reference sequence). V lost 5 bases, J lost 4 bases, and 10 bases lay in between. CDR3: CASSLAGPDTQYF. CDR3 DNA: TGTGCCAGCAGTCTAGCAGGTCCAGATACGCAGTATTTT.

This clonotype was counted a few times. The CDR3 here is CASSLFPRTTDTQYF. The CDR3, as DNA: TGTGCCAGCAGTTTATTCCCCAGAACCACAGATACGCAGTATTTT. V and J are TRBV28 and TRBJ2-3; D ambiguous. The CDR3 length is 15 residues. In germline, CDR1 is MDHEN, CDR2 SYDVKM. V gave up 1 base and J gave up 2 bases, with 10 bases separating them.

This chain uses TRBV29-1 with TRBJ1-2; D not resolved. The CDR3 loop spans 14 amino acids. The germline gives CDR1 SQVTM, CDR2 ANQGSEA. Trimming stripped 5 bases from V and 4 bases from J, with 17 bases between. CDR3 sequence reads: CSVTTTGRSYGYTF. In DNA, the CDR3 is TGCAGCGTTACTACGACGGGCCGGTCCTATGGCTACACCTTC.

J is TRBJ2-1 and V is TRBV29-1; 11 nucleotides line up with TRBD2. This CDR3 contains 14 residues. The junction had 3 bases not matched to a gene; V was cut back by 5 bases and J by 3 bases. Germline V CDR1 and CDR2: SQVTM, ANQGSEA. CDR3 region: CSVLSGGDYNEQFF. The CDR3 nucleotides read TGCAGCGTTCTTAGCGGGGGGGACTACAATGAGCAGTTCTTC.

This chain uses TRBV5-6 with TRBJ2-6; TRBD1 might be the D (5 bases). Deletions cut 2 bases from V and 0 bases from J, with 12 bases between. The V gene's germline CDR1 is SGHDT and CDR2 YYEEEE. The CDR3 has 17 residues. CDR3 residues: CASSFNRLISGANVLTF. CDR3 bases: TGTGCCAGCAGCTTCAACAGGTTAATCTCTGGGGCCAACGTCCTGACTTTC.

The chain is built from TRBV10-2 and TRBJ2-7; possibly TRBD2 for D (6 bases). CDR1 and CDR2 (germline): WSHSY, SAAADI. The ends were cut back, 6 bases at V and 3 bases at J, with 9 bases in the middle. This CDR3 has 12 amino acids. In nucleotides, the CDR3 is TGCGCCAGCAGCGGGACTTACTACGAGCAGTACTTC. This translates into CASSGTYYEQYF.